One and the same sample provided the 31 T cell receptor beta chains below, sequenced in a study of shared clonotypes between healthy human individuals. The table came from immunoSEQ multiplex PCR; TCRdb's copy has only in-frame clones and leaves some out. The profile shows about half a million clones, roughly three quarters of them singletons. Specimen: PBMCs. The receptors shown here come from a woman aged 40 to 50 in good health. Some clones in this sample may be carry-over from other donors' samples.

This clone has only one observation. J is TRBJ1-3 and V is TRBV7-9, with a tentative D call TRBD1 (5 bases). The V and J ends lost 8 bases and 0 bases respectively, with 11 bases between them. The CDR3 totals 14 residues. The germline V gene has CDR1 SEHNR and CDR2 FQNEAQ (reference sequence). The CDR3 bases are TGTGCCAGCGGAAGTGGGGGCTCTGGAAACACCATATATTTT. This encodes CASGSGGSGNTIYF.

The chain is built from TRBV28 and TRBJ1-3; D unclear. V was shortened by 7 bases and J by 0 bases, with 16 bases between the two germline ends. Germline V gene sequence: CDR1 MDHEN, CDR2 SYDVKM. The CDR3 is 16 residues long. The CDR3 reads CASTHLLVRSGNTIYF. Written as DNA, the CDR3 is TGTGCCAGCACCCATTTATTGGTCCGCTCTGGAAACACCATATATTTT.

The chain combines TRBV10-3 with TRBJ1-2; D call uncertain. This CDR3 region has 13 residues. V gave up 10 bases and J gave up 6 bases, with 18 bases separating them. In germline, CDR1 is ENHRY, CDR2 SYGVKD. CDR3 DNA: TGTGCCACCAATTCCGCGGGGTCGAATGGCTACACCTTC. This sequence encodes CATNSAGSNGYTF.

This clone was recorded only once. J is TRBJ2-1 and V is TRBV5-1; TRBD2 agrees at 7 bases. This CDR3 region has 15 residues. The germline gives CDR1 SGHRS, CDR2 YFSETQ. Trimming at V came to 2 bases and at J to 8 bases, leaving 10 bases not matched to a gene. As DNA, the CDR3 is TGCGCCAGCAGCTTAACCGTGACTAGCCTCGATGAGCAGTTCTTC. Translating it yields CASSLTVTSLDEQFF.

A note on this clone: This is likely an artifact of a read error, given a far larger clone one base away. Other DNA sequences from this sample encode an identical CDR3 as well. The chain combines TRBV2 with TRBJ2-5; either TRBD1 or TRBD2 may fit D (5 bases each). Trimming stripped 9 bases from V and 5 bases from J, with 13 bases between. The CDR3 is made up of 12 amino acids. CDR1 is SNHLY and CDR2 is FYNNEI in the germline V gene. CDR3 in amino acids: CASTGTGETQYF. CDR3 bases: TGTGCCAGTACGGGGACGGGGGAGACCCAGTACTTC.

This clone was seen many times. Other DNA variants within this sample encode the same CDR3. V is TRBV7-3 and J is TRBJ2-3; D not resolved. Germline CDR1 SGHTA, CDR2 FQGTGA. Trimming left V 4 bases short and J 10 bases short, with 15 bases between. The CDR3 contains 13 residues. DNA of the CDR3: TGTGCCAGCAGCTCCGGGTGGAAGAAGGCGCAGTATTTT. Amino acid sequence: CASSSGWKKAQYF.

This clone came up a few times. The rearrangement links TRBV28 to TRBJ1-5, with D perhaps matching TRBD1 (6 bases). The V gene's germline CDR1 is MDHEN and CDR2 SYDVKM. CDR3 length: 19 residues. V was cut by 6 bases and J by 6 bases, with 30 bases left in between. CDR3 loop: CASSPSGLQGWVHAQPQHF. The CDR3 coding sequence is TGTGCCAGCAGCCCTTCCGGCCTACAGGGCTGGGTGCACGCTCAGCCCCAGCATTTT.

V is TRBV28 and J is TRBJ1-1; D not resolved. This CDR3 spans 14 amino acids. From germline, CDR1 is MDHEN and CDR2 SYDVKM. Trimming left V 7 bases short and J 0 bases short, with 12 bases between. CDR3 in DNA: TGTGCCAGCACCATTCTAAGGATGAACACTGAAGCTTTCTTT. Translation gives CASTILRMNTEAFF.

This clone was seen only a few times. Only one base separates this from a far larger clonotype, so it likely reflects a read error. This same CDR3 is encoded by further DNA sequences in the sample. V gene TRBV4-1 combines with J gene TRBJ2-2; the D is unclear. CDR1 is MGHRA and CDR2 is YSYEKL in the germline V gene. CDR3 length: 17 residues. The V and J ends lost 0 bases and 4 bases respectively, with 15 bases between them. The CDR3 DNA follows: TGCGCCAGCAGCCAAGAGGTTCGGGTCGGGCTCACCGGGGAGCTGTTTTTT. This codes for CASSQEVRVGLTGELFF.

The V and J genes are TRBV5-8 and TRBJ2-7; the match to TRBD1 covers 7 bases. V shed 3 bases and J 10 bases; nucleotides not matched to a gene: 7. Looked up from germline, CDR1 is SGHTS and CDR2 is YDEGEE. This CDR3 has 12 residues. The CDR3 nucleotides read TGTGCCAGCAGCTCAGACAGGGAACGTCAGTACTTC. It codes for CASSSDRERQYF.

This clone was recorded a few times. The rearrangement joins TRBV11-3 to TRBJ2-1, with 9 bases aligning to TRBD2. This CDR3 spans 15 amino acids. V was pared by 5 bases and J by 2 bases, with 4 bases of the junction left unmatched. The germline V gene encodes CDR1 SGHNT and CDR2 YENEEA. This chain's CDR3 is CASSLLAGAYNEQFF. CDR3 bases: TGTGCCAGCAGCCTTTTAGCGGGGGCCTACAATGAGCAGTTCTTC.

The CDR3: CASSFGDREAEAFF. The CDR3, as DNA: TGTGCCAGCAGTTTTGGGGACAGGGAGGCTGAAGCTTTCTTT. This sequence joins TRBV28 and TRBJ1-1; 9 nucleotides match TRBD1. This CDR3 spans 14 amino acids. Unmatched junction bases numbered 5, after V lost 3 bases and J lost 6 bases. CDR1 MDHEN and CDR2 SYDVKM come from the germline V gene.

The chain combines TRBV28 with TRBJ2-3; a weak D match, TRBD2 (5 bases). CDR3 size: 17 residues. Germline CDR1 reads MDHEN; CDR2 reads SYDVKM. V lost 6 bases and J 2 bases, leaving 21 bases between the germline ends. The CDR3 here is CASSPRAGKLITDTQYF. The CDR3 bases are TGTGCCAGCAGCCCCCGGGCGGGCAAGCTAATCACAGATACGCAGTATTTT.

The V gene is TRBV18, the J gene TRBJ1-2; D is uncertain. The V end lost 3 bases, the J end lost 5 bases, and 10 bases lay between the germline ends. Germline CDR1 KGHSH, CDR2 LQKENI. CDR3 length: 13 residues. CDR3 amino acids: CASSPSGLYGYTF. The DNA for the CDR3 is TGTGCCAGCTCACCGTCAGGACTTTATGGCTACACCTTC. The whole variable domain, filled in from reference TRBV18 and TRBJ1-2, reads NAGVMQNPRHLVRRRGQEARLRCSPMKGHSHVYWYRQLPEEGLKFMVYLQKENIIDESGMPKERFSAEFPKEGPSILRIQQVVRGDSAAYFCASSPSGLYGYTFGSGTRLTVV.

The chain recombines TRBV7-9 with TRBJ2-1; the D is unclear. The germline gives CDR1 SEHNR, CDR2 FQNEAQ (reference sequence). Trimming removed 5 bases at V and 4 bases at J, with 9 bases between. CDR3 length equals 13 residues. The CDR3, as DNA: TGTGCCAGCAGCCCGGACGCATACAATGAGCAGTTCTTC. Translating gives CASSPDAYNEQFF.

CDR3 in amino acids: CASSLDREAEAFF. CDR3 bases: TGTGCCAGCAGCTTGGACAGGGAAGCTGAAGCTTTCTTT. J is TRBJ1-1 and V is TRBV11-2; 8 positions agree with TRBD1. CDR3 length: 13 amino acids. J was trimmed by 6 bases and V by 3 bases; bases with no gene match: 3. Germline values: CDR1 SGHAT, CDR2 FQNNGV.

CDR3 residues: CASSSGEPSTDTQYF. The CDR3 DNA follows: TGCGCCAGCAGCTCGGGGGAGCCTAGCACAGATACGCAGTATTTT. J is TRBJ2-3 and V is TRBV5-1, with a weak D call TRBD2 (6 bases). Between the trimmed V and J ends, which lost 3 bases and 0 bases, there was a span of 11 bases. Germline loops: CDR1 SGHRS, CDR2 YFSETQ. The CDR3 spans 15 residues.

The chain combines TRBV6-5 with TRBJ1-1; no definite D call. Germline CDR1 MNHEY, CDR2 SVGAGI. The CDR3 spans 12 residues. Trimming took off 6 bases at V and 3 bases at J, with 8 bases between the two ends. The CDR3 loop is CASRSEYTEAFF. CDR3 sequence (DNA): TGTGCCAGCAGGTCGGAGTACACTGAAGCTTTCTTT.

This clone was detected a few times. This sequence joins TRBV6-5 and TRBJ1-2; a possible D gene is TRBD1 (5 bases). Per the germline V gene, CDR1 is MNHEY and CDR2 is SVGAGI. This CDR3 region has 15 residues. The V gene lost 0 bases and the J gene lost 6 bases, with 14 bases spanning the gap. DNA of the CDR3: TGTGCCAGCAGTTACTCGGGCAGGGTCTCGGATGGCTACACCTTC. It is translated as CASSYSGRVSDGYTF.

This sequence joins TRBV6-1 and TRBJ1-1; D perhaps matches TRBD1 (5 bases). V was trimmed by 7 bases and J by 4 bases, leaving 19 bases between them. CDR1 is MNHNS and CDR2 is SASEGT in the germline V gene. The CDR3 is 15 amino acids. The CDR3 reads CASTRGFGVGTEAFF. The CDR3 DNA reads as TGTGCCAGCACCCGGGGGTTCGGGGTAGGCACTGAAGCTTTCTTT.

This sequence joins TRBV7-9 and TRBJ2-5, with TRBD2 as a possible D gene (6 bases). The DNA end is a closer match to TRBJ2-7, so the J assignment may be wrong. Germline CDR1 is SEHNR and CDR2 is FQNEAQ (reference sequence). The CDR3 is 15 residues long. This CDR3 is CASSPVVRRVNEQYF. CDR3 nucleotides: TGTGCCAGCAGCCCGGTGGTCAGGAGGGTCAACGAGCAGTACTTC.

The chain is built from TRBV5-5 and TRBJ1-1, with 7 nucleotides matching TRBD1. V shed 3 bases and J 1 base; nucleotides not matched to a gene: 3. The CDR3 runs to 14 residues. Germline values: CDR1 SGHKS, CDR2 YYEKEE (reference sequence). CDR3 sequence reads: CASSSRTGNTEAFF. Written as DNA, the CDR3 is TGTGCCAGCAGCTCGAGGACAGGGAACACTGAAGCTTTCTTT.

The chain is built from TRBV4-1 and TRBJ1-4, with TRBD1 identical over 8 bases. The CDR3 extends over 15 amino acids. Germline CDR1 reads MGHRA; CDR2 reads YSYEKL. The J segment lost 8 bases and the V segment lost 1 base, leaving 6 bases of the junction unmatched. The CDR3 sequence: CASSQVPQGGEKLFF. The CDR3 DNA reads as TGCGCCAGCAGCCAAGTCCCACAGGGGGGCGAAAAACTGTTTTTT.

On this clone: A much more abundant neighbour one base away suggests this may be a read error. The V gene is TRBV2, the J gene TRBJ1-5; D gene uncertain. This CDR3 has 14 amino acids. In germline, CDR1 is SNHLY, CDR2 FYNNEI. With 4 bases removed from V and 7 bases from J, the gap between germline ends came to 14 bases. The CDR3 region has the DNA TGTGCCAGCAGTGCAACGTTGTCGGCGCAGCCCCAGCATTTT. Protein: CASSATLSAQPQHF.

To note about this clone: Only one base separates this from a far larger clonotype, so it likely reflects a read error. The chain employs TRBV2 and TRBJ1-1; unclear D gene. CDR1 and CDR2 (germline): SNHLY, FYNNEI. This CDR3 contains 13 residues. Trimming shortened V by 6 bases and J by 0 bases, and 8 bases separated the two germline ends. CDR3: CASSVDMNTEAFF. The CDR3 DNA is TGTGCCAGCAGCGTAGACATGAACACTGAAGCTTTCTTT.

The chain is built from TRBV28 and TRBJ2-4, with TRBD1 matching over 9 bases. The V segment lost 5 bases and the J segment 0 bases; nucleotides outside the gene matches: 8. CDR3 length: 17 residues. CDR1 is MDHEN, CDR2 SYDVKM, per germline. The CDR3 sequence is CASSPGTGMLAKNIQYF. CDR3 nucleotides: TGTGCCAGCAGTCCCGGGACAGGGATGTTAGCCAAAAACATTCAGTACTTC.

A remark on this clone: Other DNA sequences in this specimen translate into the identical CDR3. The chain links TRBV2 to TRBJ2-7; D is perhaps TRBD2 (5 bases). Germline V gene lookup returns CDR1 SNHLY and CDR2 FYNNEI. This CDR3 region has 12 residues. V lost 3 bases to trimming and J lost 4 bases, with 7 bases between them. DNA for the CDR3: TGTGCCAGCAGTGACAGAGGGTACGAGCAGTACTTC. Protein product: CASSDRGYEQYF.

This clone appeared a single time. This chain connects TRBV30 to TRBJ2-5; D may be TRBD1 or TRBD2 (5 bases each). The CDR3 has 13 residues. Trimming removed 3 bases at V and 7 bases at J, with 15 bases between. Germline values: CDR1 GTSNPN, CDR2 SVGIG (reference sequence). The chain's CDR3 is CAWSLTTGRTQYF. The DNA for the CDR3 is TGTGCCTGGAGCCTCACCACGGGACGGACCCAGTACTTC. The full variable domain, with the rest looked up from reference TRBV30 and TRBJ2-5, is SQTIHQWPATLVQPVGSPLSLECTVEGTSNPNLYWYRQAAGRGLQLLFYSVGIGQISSEVPQNLSASRPQDRQFILSSKKLLLSDSGFYLCAWSLTTGRTQYFGPGTRLLVL.

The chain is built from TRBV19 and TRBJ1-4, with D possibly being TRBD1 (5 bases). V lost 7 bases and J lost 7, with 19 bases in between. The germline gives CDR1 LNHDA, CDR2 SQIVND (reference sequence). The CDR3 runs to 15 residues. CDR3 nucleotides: TGTGCCAGTACCCCCGGAGGGGCCCGGGGTGAAAAACTGTTTTTT. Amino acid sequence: CASTPGGARGEKLFF.

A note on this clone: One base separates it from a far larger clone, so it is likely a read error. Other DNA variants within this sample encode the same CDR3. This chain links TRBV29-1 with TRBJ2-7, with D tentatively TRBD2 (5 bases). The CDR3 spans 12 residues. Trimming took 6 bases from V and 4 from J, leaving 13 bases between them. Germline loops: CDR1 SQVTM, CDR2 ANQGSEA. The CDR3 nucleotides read TGCAGCGTACTAGTAACCCCATACGAGCAGTACTTC. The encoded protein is CSVLVTPYEQYF.

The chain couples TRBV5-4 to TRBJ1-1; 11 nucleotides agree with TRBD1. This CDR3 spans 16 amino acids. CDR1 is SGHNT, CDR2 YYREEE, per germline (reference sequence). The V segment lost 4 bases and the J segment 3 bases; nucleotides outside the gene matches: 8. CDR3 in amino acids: CASSPDRGLMDTEAFF. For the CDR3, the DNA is TGTGCCAGCAGCCCGGACAGGGGGCTGATGGACACTGAAGCTTTCTTT.